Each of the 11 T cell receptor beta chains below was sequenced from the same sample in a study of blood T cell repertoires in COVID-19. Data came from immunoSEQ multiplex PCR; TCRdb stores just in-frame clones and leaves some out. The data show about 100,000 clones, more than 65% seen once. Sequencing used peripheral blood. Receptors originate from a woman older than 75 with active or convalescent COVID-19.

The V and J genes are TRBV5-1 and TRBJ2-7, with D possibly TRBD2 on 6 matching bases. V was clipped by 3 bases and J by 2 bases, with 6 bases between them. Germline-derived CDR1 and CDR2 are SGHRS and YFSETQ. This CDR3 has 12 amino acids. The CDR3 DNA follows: TGCGCCAGCAGCTCGGGAGCCTACGAGCAGTACTTC. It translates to CASSSGAYEQYF.

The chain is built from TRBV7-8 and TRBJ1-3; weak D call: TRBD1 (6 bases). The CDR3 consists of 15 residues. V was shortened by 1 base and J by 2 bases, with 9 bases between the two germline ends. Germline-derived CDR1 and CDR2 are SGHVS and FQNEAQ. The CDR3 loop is CASSLGRGTGNTIYF. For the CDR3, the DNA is TGTGCCAGCAGCTTAGGAAGGGGGACTGGAAACACCATATATTTT.

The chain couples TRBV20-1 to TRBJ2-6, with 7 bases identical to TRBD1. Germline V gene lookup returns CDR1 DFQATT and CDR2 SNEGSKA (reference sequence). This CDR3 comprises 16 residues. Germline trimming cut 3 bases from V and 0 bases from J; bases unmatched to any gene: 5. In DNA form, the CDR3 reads TGCAGTGCTAGTTTAAGGGGGCTCTCTGGGGCCAACGTCCTGACTTTC. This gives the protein CSASLRGLSGANVLTF.

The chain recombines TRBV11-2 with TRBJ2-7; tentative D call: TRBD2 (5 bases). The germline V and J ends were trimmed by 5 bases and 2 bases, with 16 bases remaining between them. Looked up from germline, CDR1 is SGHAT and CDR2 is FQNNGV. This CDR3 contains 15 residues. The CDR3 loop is CASSPPGFHPYEQYF. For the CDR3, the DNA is TGTGCCAGCAGCCCTCCGGGGTTCCACCCCTACGAGCAGTACTTC. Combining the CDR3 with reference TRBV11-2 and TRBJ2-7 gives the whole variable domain EAGVAQSPRYKIIEKRQSVAFWCNPISGHATLYWYQQILGQGPKLLIQFQNNGVVDDSQLPKDRFSAERLKGVDSTLKIQPAKLEDSAVYLCASSPPGFHPYEQYFGPGTRLTVT.

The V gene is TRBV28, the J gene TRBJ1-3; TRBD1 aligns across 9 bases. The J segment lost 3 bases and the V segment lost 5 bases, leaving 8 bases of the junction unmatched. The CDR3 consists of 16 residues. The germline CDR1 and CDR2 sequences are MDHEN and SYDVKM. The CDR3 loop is CASSLQTGGYGNTIYF. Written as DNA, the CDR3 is TGTGCCAGCAGTCTACAGACAGGGGGTTATGGAAACACCATATATTTT.

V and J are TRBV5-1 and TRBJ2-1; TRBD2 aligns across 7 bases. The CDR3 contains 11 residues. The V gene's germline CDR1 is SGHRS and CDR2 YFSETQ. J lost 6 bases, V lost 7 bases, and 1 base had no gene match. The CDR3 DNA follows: TGCGCCAGCGGGAGGGCCAATGAGCAGTTCTTC. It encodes CASGRANEQFF.

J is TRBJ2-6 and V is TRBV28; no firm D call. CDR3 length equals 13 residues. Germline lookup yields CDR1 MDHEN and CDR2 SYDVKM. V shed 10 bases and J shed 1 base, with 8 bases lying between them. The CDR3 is CATEVSGANVLTF. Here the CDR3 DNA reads TGTGCCACCGAGGTGTCTGGGGCCAACGTCCTGACTTTC.

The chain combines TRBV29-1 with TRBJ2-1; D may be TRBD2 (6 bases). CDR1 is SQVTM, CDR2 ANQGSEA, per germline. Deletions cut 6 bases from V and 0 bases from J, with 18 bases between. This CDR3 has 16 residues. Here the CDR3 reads CSVGASDASSYNEQFF. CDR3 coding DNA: TGCAGCGTCGGGGCTAGCGATGCCTCCTCCTACAATGAGCAGTTCTTC.

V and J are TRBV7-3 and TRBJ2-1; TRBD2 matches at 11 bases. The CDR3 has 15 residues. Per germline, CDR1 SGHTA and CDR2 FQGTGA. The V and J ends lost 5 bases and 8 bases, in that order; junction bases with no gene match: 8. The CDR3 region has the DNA TGTGCCAGCAGCAACCGACTAGCGGGAATCTATGAGCAGTTCTTC. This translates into CASSNRLAGIYEQFF. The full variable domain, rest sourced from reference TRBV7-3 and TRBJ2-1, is GAGVSQTPSNKVTEKGKYVELRCDPISGHTALYWYRQSLGQGPEFLIYFQGTGAADDSGLPNDRFFAVRPEGSVSTLKIQRTERGDSAVYLCASSNRLAGIYEQFFGPGTRLTVL.

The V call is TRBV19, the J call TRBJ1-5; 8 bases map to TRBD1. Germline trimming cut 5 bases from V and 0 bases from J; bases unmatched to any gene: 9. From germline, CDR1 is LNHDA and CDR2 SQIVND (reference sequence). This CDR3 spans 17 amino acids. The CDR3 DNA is TGTGCCAGTAGTCTTCGGACAGGGAGTTATAGCAATCAGCCCCAGCATTTT. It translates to CASSLRTGSYSNQPQHF. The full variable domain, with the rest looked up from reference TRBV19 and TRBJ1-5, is DGGITQSPKYLFRKEGQNVTLSCEQNLNHDAMYWYRQDPGQGLRLIYYSQIVNDFQKGDIAEGYSVSREKKESFPLTVTSAQKNPTAFYLCASSLRTGSYSNQPQHFGDGTRLSIL.

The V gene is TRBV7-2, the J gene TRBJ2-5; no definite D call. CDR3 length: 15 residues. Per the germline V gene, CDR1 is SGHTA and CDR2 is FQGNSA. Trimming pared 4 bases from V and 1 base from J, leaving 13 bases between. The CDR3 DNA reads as TGTGCCAGCAGCTCCCGTGTGGGCTCCCAAGAGACCCAGTACTTC. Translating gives CASSSRVGSQETQYF.